This section outlines one T cell receptor beta chain sequence together with its context. The antigen is undetermined. The length of the CDR3 is 15 residues. The germline gives CDR1 MNHEY, CDR2 SVGAGI. Losses at the gene ends were 6 bases for V and 3 bases for J; bases not matched to a gene: 7. This entry is derived from a study of blood T cells in healthy people across ages. Through a sample-barcoded 5' primer and a J-beta primer mix, a second PCR was run for roughly 7 to 11 cycles. A template-switch adaptor containing 12 random nucleotides labeled each cDNA molecule. Via MiXCR, TCRdb re-called the 5' RACE reads, giving one row per CDR3 protein. In the table there are hundreds of thousands of distinct CDR3 sequences, 20% to 30% of which are singletons. The study's findings and limits: Observed TCR beta diversity showed a strong correlation with the percentage of naive T cells as measured by flow cytometry. With age, beta diversity per million T cells declined roughly linearly, significantly by around 43.

These data also featured in a second study, about T cells of mothers and their children. That report notes: Samples were obtained from three healthy Caucasian mothers and their six children.

The TCR originated in a boy between 10 and 17 years old in good health. Sequencing was done on a sample of blood. The chain uses TRBV6-5 and TRBJ2-4; the match to TRBD1 covers 8 bases. The CDR3 DNA reads as TGTGCCAGCAGCCTAGGACAGGGTGGCAAAAACATTCAGTACTTC. Encoded protein: CASSLGQGGKNIQYF.